This TCR beta chain was captured in a study of identifying expanded T cells in peripheral blood. Whole-study findings and limits: Over two and four weeks, about 15 and 19 clones changed, versus 1.2 between replicates.

Using immunoSEQ multiplex PCR, the repertoire was profiled, and TCRdb retains in-frame clones only, with some absent. The sample lists around 80,000 clones, roughly 88% occurring once. This clone appeared a single time. Antigen: not known. This CDR3 spans 16 amino acids. V was trimmed by 0 bases and J by 2 bases, leaving 12 bases between them. Per the germline V gene, CDR1 is LGHNA and CDR2 is YSLEER. No infections or other immune events were documented during collection. The receptor was isolated from a person between 18 and 70 years old in good health. The V gene is TRBV4-3, the J gene TRBJ2-3, with D tentatively TRBD2 (5 bases). The specimen was blood. The CDR3 nucleotides are TGCGCCAGCAGCCAAGAAGGTGTCGGGGACACAGATACGCAGTATTTT. Translation gives CASSQEGVGDTDTQYF.